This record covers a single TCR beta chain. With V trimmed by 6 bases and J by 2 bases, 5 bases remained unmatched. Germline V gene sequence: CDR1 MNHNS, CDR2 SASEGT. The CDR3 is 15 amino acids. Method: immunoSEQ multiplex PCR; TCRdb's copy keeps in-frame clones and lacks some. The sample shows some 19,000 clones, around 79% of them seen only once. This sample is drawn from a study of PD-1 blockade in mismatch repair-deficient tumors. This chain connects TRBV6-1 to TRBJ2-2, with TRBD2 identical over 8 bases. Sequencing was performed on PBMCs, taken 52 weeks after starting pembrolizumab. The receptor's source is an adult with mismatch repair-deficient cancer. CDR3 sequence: CASRWTSSNTGELFF. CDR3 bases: TGTGCCAGCAGATGGACTAGCAGTAACACCGGGGAGCTGTTTTTT.